The rows below give T cell receptor beta chains drawn from one sample of a study of beta chain features in type 1 diabetes. The repertoire was sequenced with immunoSEQ multiplex PCR; TCRdb's copy has only in-frame clones and lacks some. The sample includes under 150,000 clones, 6.9% of them seen just once. Sequenced material: central memory CD4+ T cells from blood. The receptors stem from a woman aged 25-40 years in good health. Both conserved end residues are part of each CDR3. D genes are given only for firm matches. Not every row has a clone size; where given, it reads once, few, many or a size class.

j_call d_call clone_size v_call cdr3_nt cdr3_aa
TRBJ2-2 NA few TRBV4-3 TGCGCCAGCAGCCAAGAGGGCGCCGCCGGGGAGCTGTTTTTT CASSQEGAAGELFF
TRBJ2-1 NA NA TRBV7-9 TGTGCCAGCAGCTTAGCCGGTAGCGAATACAATGAGCAGTTCTTC CASSLAGSEYNEQFF
TRBJ2-3 TRBD1 NA TRBV5-1 TGCGCCAGCAGTCCCACAGGGGTCGATACGCAGTATTTT CASSPTGVDTQYF
TRBJ2-7 TRBD2 NA TRBV7-2 TGTGCCAGCAGCCCAAGGGGACTAGCGGGGTCCTACGAGCAGTACTTC CASSPRGLAGSYEQYF
TRBJ2-5 TRBD2 NA TRBV5-4 TGTGCCAGCAAGCGGGGGTTGCAAGAGACCCAGTACTTC CASKRGLQETQYF
TRBJ2-1 NA few TRBV14 TGTGCCAGCAGCCAAGTCCGGCTAGCTAGGACGGATGAGCAGTTCTTC CASSQVRLARTDEQFF
TRBJ2-5 TRBD2 few TRBV14 TGTGCCAGCAGCCGGCTAGCGGGAAGTCAAGAGACCCAGTACTTC CASSRLAGSQETQYF
TRBJ2-5 NA few TRBV25-1 TGTGCCAGCAGTGAATCGACGGGGTTGGAGACCCAGTACTTC CASSESTGLETQYF
TRBJ1-3 NA few TRBV5-4 TGTGCCAGCAGCCACGACAGTCATTCATCAACGGACACCATATATTTT CASSHDSHSSTDTIYF
TRBJ1-2 TRBD1 NA TRBV7-9 TGTGCCAGCGCTAGACAGGGTACTCGCAATGGCTACACCTTC CASARQGTRNGYTF
TRBJ1-5 NA few TRBV7-2 TGTGCCAGCAGCTTAGTGCCCGTACAGGCCCCAAGCAATCAGCCCCAGCATTTT CASSLVPVQAPSNQPQHF
TRBJ2-1 TRBD2 many TRBV6-4 TGTGCCAGCAGTGCACTAGCGGGACGTGAGCAGTTCTTC CASSALAGREQFF
TRBJ2-7 NA NA TRBV21-1 TGTGCCAGCAGCCCTGAGGAAAGTACCTTCACTGGAGACGAGCAGTACTTC CASSPEESTFTGDEQYF
TRBJ2-4 TRBD2 few TRBV7-8 TGTGCCAGCAGCTTAGATAGGCTAGCGGGAGGTGTGGCCAAAAACATTCAGTACTTC CASSLDRLAGGVAKNIQYF
TRBJ2-1 NA NA TRBV21-1 TGTGCCAGCAACACACCACGGGAGGGCCCCAGCTCCTACAATGAGCAGTTCTTC CASNTPREGPSSYNEQFF
TRBJ1-1 TRBD1 NA TRBV18 TGTGCCAGCGGGAACAGGGGGCGCTTTGACAGTGAAGCTTTCTTT CASGNRGRFDSEAFF
TRBJ1-5 TRBD1 few TRBV5-5 TGTGCCAGCAGCTTGGAGGGGGCGGAACAGCCCCAGCATTTT CASSLEGAEQPQHF
TRBJ2-2 NA many TRBV15 TGTGCCACCAGCCGTGACAGGGGGGAGCTGTTTTTT CATSRDRGELFF
TRBJ2-7 TRBD2 NA TRBV29-1 TGCAGCGTTGTCGGCGGGAGGGCCGGTCAGTACTTC CSVVGGRAGQYF
TRBJ2-7 TRBD1 NA TRBV6-1 TGTGCCAGCAGCTCGGTGAAGGGGGCAACCTACGAGCAGTACTTC CASSSVKGATYEQYF
TRBJ1-4 NA few TRBV10-3 TGTGCCATCAGTGCGTCGGCAAATGAAAAACTGTTTTTT CAISASANEKLFF
TRBJ1-1 NA NA TRBV7-3 TGTGCCAGCAGCTTACAGGGGCCCCTTACTGAAGCTTTCTTT CASSLQGPLTEAFF
TRBJ1-1 TRBD1 NA TRBV5-1 TGCGCCAGCAGCCCGATGACAGGGGGCGGAACTGAAGCTTTCTTT CASSPMTGGGTEAFF
TRBJ2-5 NA many TRBV7-2 TGTGCCAGCAGCTCGCACCGGGGTACCAAAGAGACCCAGTACTTC CASSSHRGTKETQYF
TRBJ2-1 NA few TRBV6-1 TGTGCCAGCAGTGAAAGGGGGGGAGCCACCTACAATGAGCAGTTCTTC CASSERGGATYNEQFF
TRBJ1-1 TRBD1 NA TRBV6-6 TGTGCCAGCAGTGACGACAGGGGCTTGGGTACTTTCTTT CASSDDRGLGTFF
TRBJ2-7 TRBD2 few TRBV11-3 TGTGCCAGCAGCTCAACCGGGACTAGCGGTTCCTACGAGCAGTACTTC CASSSTGTSGSYEQYF
TRBJ1-2 NA few TRBV5-1 TGCGCCAGCAGCTTCCAATGGGGGGACAACTATGGCTACACCTTC CASSFQWGDNYGYTF
TRBJ2-5 TRBD1 few TRBV6-1 TGTGCCAGCAGTGAAAGGTGGACCGGGACAGGAGAGACCCAGTACTTC CASSERWTGTGETQYF
TRBJ2-5 TRBD2 NA TRBV28 TGTGCCAGCAGCTGGCTAGCGGGAGAGGGGGGGACCCAGTACTTC CASSWLAGEGGTQYF
TRBJ2-5 TRBD1 NA TRBV6-6 TGTGCCAGCAGGACAGGGTGGCCAGGAAGGGAGACCCAGTACTTC CASRTGWPGRETQYF
TRBJ2-7 TRBD2 few TRBV14 TGTGCCAGCAGCCGACTAGCGGGTACCTACGAGCAGTACTTC CASSRLAGTYEQYF